The T cell receptor (beta chain) under discussion was sequenced for a study of blood T cell repertoires in COVID-19. Source study methods: Estimates of nucleated cell counts were drawn from the amplification of reference gene primers. Clones were sequenced by immunoSEQ multiplex PCR, and TCRdb holds only the in-frame ones, with some missing. The D gene and trimming were derived from the DNA, and the V and J assignments and clone size from that table. The sample lists about 320,000 clones, about 82% occurring once. The receptor was isolated from a human donor in a cohort sampled during active COVID-19. The material sequenced was peripheral blood.

CDR3 region: CATSTYRELLAGVLTGETQYF. The CDR3 DNA is TGTGCCACCAGCACTTACAGGGAATTGCTAGCGGGGGTACTAACGGGGGAGACCCAGTACTTC. The chain recombines TRBV15 with TRBJ2-5; 10 bases fit TRBD2. From germline, CDR1 is LNHNV and CDR2 YYDKDF (reference sequence). CDR3 length: 21 amino acids. With 4 bases clipped from V and 5 bases from J, the junction kept 25 bases outside the gene matches.